The 27 T cell receptor beta chains below come from one sample, sequenced in a study of graft-versus-host responses after intestinal transplantation. TCRdb's copy holds only in-frame clones and misses some; the assay was immunoSEQ multiplex PCR. This table has more than 50,000 clones, roughly nine tenths appearing once. Grafts had their tissue processed, releasing intraepithelial and lamina propria lymphocytes. The specimen was ileum tissue, collected 350 to 400 days after transplant. The receptors shown here come from a human patient who received an intestinal transplant, so some T cells may come from the graft donor.

In nucleotides, the CDR3 is TGTGCCAGCAGCTTAGAAGCAATCTATGGGGAGACCCAGTACTTC. Residues: CASSLEAIYGETQYF. The genes are TRBV7-2 and TRBJ2-5; D unclear. Between the trimmed V and J ends, which lost 1 base and 5 bases, there was a span of 14 bases. The CDR3 loop spans 15 amino acids. CDR1 and CDR2 (germline): SGHTA, FQGNSA.

The chain employs TRBV7-3 and TRBJ2-1; no clear D gene. This CDR3 comprises 14 residues. With 6 bases removed from V and 2 bases from J, the gap between germline ends came to 11 bases. The germline V gene encodes CDR1 SGHTA and CDR2 FQGTGA. Here the CDR3 DNA reads TGTGCCAGCAGTCGTGCGCCTACCTACAATGAGCAGTTCTTC. Its protein product is CASSRAPTYNEQFF. Full variable domain (rest looked up from reference TRBV7-3 and TRBJ2-1): GAGVSQTPSNKVTEKGKYVELRCDPISGHTALYWYRQSLGQGPEFLIYFQGTGAADDSGLPNDRFFAVRPEGSVSTLKIQRTERGDSAVYLCASSRAPTYNEQFFGPGTRLTVL.

This clone showed up just once. The rearrangement joins TRBV18 to TRBJ2-3, with unresolved D. Trimming took 3 bases from V and 4 from J, leaving 5 bases between them. The CDR3 is 12 amino acids. CDR1 is KGHSH, CDR2 LQKENI, per germline. CDR3 region: CASSPQADTQYF. CDR3 nucleotides: TGTGCCAGCTCACCTCAAGCAGATACGCAGTATTTT. The full variable domain, completed using reference TRBV18 and TRBJ2-3, is NAGVMQNPRHLVRRRGQEARLRCSPMKGHSHVYWYRQLPEEGLKFMVYLQKENIIDESGMPKERFSAEFPKEGPSILRIQQVVRGDSAAYFCASSPQADTQYFGPGTRLTVL.

V is TRBV5-1 and J is TRBJ1-3; 9 nucleotides align to TRBD1. Germline CDR1 is SGHRS and CDR2 is YFSETQ. With 5 bases clipped from V and 1 base from J, the junction kept 10 bases outside the gene matches. The CDR3 consists of 17 residues. The CDR3 protein is CASRNLGQGLSGNTIYF. CDR3 bases: TGCGCCAGCAGAAACCTGGGACAGGGACTTTCTGGAAACACCATATATTTT.

This rearrangement joins TRBV9 to TRBJ2-2; a possible D gene is TRBD1 (6 bases). Germline CDR1 SGDLS, CDR2 YYNGEE. V shed 3 bases and J shed 7 bases, with 19 bases lying between them. The CDR3 totals 16 residues. CDR3: CASSASTGNLGGELFF. As DNA, the CDR3 is TGTGCCAGCAGCGCAAGCACAGGGAATTTGGGCGGGGAGCTGTTTTTT.

The chain recombines TRBV7-9 with TRBJ1-2; D remains unclear. CDR3 length: 16 residues. V was trimmed by 11 bases and J by 3 bases, leaving 25 bases between them. Germline V gene sequence: CDR1 SEHNR, CDR2 FQNEAQ (reference sequence). The CDR3 region has the DNA TGTGCCTTCACGAGCACAAACGAGAAGGGCTACTATGGCTACACCTTC. This translates into CAFTSTNEKGYYGYTF. Filled out from reference TRBV7-9 and TRBJ1-2, the complete variable domain reads DTGVSQNPRHKITKRGQNVTFRCDPISEHNRLYWYRQTLGQGPEFLTYFQNEAQLEKSRLLSDRFSAERPKGSFSTLEIQRTEQGDSAMYLCAFTSTNEKGYYGYTFGSGTRLTVV.

The chain combines TRBV7-3 with TRBJ2-5; D is possibly TRBD2 (6 bases). Germline CDR1 SGHTA, CDR2 FQGTGA. The length of the CDR3 is 15 residues. The V and J ends lost 0 bases and 5 bases respectively, with 13 bases between them. Written as DNA, the CDR3 is TGTGCCAGCAGCTTAACTGCCGAGGAGGGGGAGACCCAGTACTTC. Encoded protein: CASSLTAEEGETQYF.

The sample holds a few counts of this clone. V and J are TRBV5-4 and TRBJ2-5, with 14 bases lining up with TRBD2. Trimming removed 5 bases from V and 2 bases from J; junction bases left unmatched: 5. CDR3 length: 16 residues. Germline values: CDR1 SGHNT, CDR2 YYREEE (reference sequence). The DNA for the CDR3 is TGTGCCAGCAGTCGGAGGACTAGCGGGGGGCAAGAGACCCAGTACTTC. Encoded protein: CASSRRTSGGQETQYF.

The chain carries TRBV6-5 and TRBJ2-1, with TRBD1 as a possible D gene (6 bases). The CDR3 covers 14 residues. Per the germline V gene, CDR1 is MNHEY and CDR2 is SVGAGI. V gave up 7 bases and J gave up 9 bases, with 19 bases separating them. The CDR3 nucleotides are TGTGCCAGCACCCGCGGACAGAGTGACGCTGAGCAGTTCTTC. Its protein product is CASTRGQSDAEQFF.

The rearrangement uses TRBV11-2 and TRBJ1-5; 7 bases are shared with TRBD1. Trimming took 5 bases from V and 0 from J; bases not matched to a gene: 4. This CDR3 spans 15 amino acids. The germline V gene encodes CDR1 SGHAT and CDR2 FQNNGV. CDR3 loop: CASSPQGFSNQPQHF. The CDR3 coding sequence is TGTGCCAGCAGCCCACAGGGGTTTAGCAATCAGCCCCAGCATTTT.

The chain recombines TRBV9 with TRBJ2-2; D is ambiguous. Germline V lookup: CDR1 SGDLS, CDR2 YYNGEE. The CDR3 is 13 amino acids. V dropped 0 bases and J dropped 4 bases, with 4 bases sitting between them. CDR3 nucleotides: TGTGCCAGCAGCGTAGTCAGCACCGGGGAGCTGTTTTTT. It codes for CASSVVSTGELFF.

The chain has TRBV6-5 and TRBJ1-2; a possible D gene is TRBD1 (5 bases). V lost 2 bases and J 4 bases, leaving 8 bases between the germline ends. Germline V CDR1 and CDR2: MNHEY, SVGAGI. The CDR3 is 13 residues long. The CDR3 loop reads CASSYGGAYGYTF. CDR3 nucleotide sequence: TGTGCCAGCAGTTACGGAGGGGCCTATGGCTACACCTTC.

V is TRBV6-5 and J is TRBJ1-1; 10 nucleotides align to TRBD1. The CDR3 is 15 amino acids. Germline CDR1 is MNHEY and CDR2 is SVGAGI. V lost 6 bases and J lost 1; bases outside the gene matches: 5. CDR3 sequence: CASRNDRGRNTEAFF. In DNA form, the CDR3 reads TGTGCCAGCAGGAATGACAGGGGGCGGAACACTGAAGCTTTCTTT.

This clone was seen only once. The V and J genes are TRBV6-5 and TRBJ2-5, with D possibly matching TRBD1 (6 bases). The germline V gene encodes CDR1 MNHEY and CDR2 SVGAGI. The CDR3 is 16 amino acids. V was shortened by 0 bases and J by 0 bases, with 11 bases between the two germline ends. CDR3 DNA: TGTGCCAGCAGTTACTCGCACAGGGAATACCAAGAGACCCAGTACTTC. This translates into CASSYSHREYQETQYF.

The rearrangement links TRBV4-1 to TRBJ1-3; the D gene is possibly TRBD1 (5 bases). With 7 bases removed from V and 0 bases from J, the gap between germline ends came to 16 bases. Germline V gene data show CDR1 as MGHRA and CDR2 as YSYEKL. This CDR3 has 16 residues. CDR3 nucleotides: TGCGCCAGCAACTCCCGGACATCGGGCTCTGGAAACACCATATATTTT. Translated, it gives CASNSRTSGSGNTIYF.

The chain employs TRBV6-1 and TRBJ2-3, with D hard to call. The V end was cut by 11 bases, the J end by 2 bases, with 8 bases between. The CDR3 loop spans 11 amino acids. In germline, CDR1 is MNHNS, CDR2 SASEGT. CDR3: CAGQYTDTQYF. DNA of the CDR3: TGTGCCGGCCAGTACACAGATACGCAGTATTTT.

The rearrangement links TRBV6-1 to TRBJ2-3; 9 bases line up with TRBD2. Germline CDR1 is MNHNS and CDR2 is SASEGT. CDR3 length: 15 residues. V shed 8 bases, J shed 5 bases, and the junction held 11 bases outside the gene matches. CDR3 sequence: CASGIPGTSLDTQYF. In nucleotides, the CDR3 is TGTGCCAGCGGTATACCCGGGACTAGCTTAGATACGCAGTATTTT.

The gene calls are TRBV10-1 and TRBJ1-1, with D uncertain. In germline, CDR1 is WNHNN, CDR2 SYGVQD (reference sequence). The CDR3 spans 13 residues. Trimming pared 0 bases from V and 8 bases from J, leaving 10 bases between. The CDR3 DNA follows: TGCGCCAGCAGTGAGTCGATGGAGTCCGAAGCTTTCTTT. Its protein is CASSESMESEAFF.

The chain recombines TRBV28 with TRBJ2-7, with D possibly TRBD2 on 6 matching bases. V gave up 6 bases and J gave up 2 bases, with 14 bases separating them. Germline CDR1 reads MDHEN; CDR2 reads SYDVKM. This CDR3 region has 14 residues. As DNA, the CDR3 is TGTGCCAGCAGAAAGGCGGGACTTACCTACGAGCAGTACTTC. Translated, it gives CASRKAGLTYEQYF.

This chain uses TRBV4-2 with TRBJ1-3; a possible D gene is TRBD1 (6 bases). V was trimmed by 0 bases and J by 0 bases, leaving 12 bases between them. Germline V lookup: CDR1 LGHNA, CDR2 YNFKEQ. This CDR3 region has 17 residues. The CDR3 is CASSQDSGGSSGNTIYF. CDR3 DNA: TGTGCCAGCAGCCAAGATTCCGGGGGCAGCTCTGGAAACACCATATATTTT.

This clone was seen just once. V gene TRBV28 combines with J gene TRBJ2-7; D uncertain. Germline lookup yields CDR1 MDHEN and CDR2 SYDVKM. V was clipped by 2 bases and J by 1 base, with 6 bases between them. The CDR3 loop spans 13 amino acids. CDR3 sequence (DNA): TGTGCCAGCAGTTTAGTGAATTCCTACGAGCAGTACTTC. Its translation is CASSLVNSYEQYF.

The rearrangement uses TRBV13 and TRBJ2-3, with 8 bases lining up with TRBD2. The junction had 3 bases not matched to a gene; V was cut back by 1 base and J by 3 bases. The V gene's germline CDR1 is PRHDT and CDR2 FYEKMQ (reference sequence). There are 15 residues in the CDR3. This CDR3 reads CASSLDGRETDTQYF. The CDR3 DNA reads TGTGCCAGCAGCTTAGACGGGAGGGAAACAGATACGCAGTATTTT. Complete variable domain (other parts from reference TRBV13 and TRBJ2-3): AAGVIQSPRHLIKEKRETATLKCYPIPRHDTVYWYQQGPGQDPQFLISFYEKMQSDKGSIPDRFSAQQFSDYHSELNMSSLELGDSALYFCASSLDGRETDTQYFGPGTRLTVL.

J is TRBJ2-7 and V is TRBV28; 8 bases line up with TRBD2. V gave up 5 bases and J gave up 2 bases; unmatched junction bases: 5. The germline V gene has CDR1 MDHEN and CDR2 SYDVKM. The CDR3 is 14 amino acids. The CDR3 reads CASSPGGGPYEQYF. The CDR3 DNA sequence: TGTGCCAGCAGTCCCGGGGGGGGCCCCTACGAGCAGTACTTC.

The chain couples TRBV7-9 to TRBJ1-6; 7 bases align to TRBD1. Germline V gene lookup returns CDR1 SEHNR and CDR2 FQNEAQ (reference sequence). V dropped 2 bases and J dropped 6; count of bases not matched to a gene: 4. The CDR3 is made up of 15 amino acids. CDR3: CASSLLRDSNSPLHF. The CDR3, as DNA: TGTGCCAGCAGCTTATTGAGGGACAGTAATTCACCCCTCCACTTT.

The chain recombines TRBV12-5 with TRBJ1-5; TRBD1 aligns across 9 bases. Trimming at V came to 1 base and at J to 7 bases, leaving 5 bases not matched to a gene. The CDR3 length is 15 residues. The germline V gene has CDR1 LGHNT and CDR2 FRNRAP. The CDR3 is CASGLGTGVDQPQHF. In DNA form, the CDR3 reads TGTGCTAGTGGTTTGGGGACAGGGGTTGACCAGCCCCAGCATTTT.

V gene TRBV7-2 combines with J gene TRBJ2-6; D possibly corresponds to TRBD1 (6 bases). The CDR3 sequence is 17 residues long. Germline CDR1 is SGHTA and CDR2 is FQGNSA. V lost 0 bases to trimming and J lost 1 base, with 10 bases between them. The CDR3 sequence: CASSLASTGSGANVLTF. CDR3 coding DNA: TGTGCCAGCAGCTTAGCCTCAACAGGGTCTGGGGCCAACGTCCTGACTTTC.

J is TRBJ1-2 and V is TRBV6-1; D not resolved. The CDR3 length is 13 residues. CDR1 and CDR2 from the germline V gene are MNHNS and SASEGT. The V end lost 8 bases, the J end lost 8 bases, and 18 bases lay between the germline ends. The DNA of the CDR3 is TGTGCCAGCCGGATTCGGCAGCCCTCAGGCTACACCTTC. Its translation is CASRIRQPSGYTF.